This TCR beta chain was sequenced for a study of blood T cell repertoires in COVID-19. Study at large: Samples representing acute and convalescent COVID-19 were sourced from the United States, Italy and Spain.

Adults between roughly 18 and 95 years of age took part from fewer than 30 US areas. Original methodology: It was from reference gene primer amplification that nucleated cell counts were estimated. The method was immunoSEQ multiplex PCR; TCRdb's version includes in-frame clones alone and lacks a portion of them. That table is the source of V, J and clone size, and D and trimming were worked out from the DNA. The repertoire consists of approximately 290,000 clones, with roughly 88% occurring once and the leading ten covering 3.5% to 5.5%. V lost 3 bases to trimming and J lost 0 bases, with 6 bases between them. The CDR3 has 13 residues. Germline loops: CDR1 MNHNS, CDR2 SASEGT.

Sequenced sample: PBMCs or T cells enriched from blood (not recorded which). This receptor was obtained from a woman aged 30 to 39 who had recovered from COVID-19. This chain uses TRBV6-1 with TRBJ2-7; D is ambiguous. The CDR3 sequence: CASSDSSSYEQYF. The DNA of the CDR3 is TGTGCCAGCAGTGATTCCAGCTCCTACGAGCAGTACTTC.